These T cell receptor beta chains were read from a single sample in a study of T cells in Graves' hyperthyroidism and ophthalmopathy. TCRdb redid the calling of the multiplex PCR reads with MiXCR, one entry per CDR3 protein. The data contain about half a million distinct CDR3 sequences, roughly 24% of them singletons. The sequenced material came from blood. All receptors derive from a woman under 40 with Graves' ophthalmopathy. Each CDR3 is given with its conserved first and last residue. The D gene is left open where the match is weak. Where a row states a size, it is once, few, many or the class of an expanded clone; other rows omit it.

TGTGCCAGTAGTATTGGAGCGGGCTACACCTTC | CASSIGAGYTF | TRBV19 | many | TRBJ1-2 | -
TGTGCCAGCAGCTTAGACGGACTACTCTCCTACGAGCAGTACTTC | CASSLDGLLSYEQYF | TRBV7-9 | many | TRBJ2-7 | -
TGTGCCAGCAGTTTAGCGGTTGGGATAGCGGGAAGGAACGAGCAGTACTTC | CASSLAVGIAGRNEQYF | TRBV28 | - | TRBJ2-7 | TRBD2
TGTGCCAGCAGCTTAGATTATCATAACTACGAGCAGTACTTC | CASSLDYHNYEQYF | TRBV7-8 | - | TRBJ2-7 | -
TGTGCCATCAGTGAGCGAGTGGGCTCGGACAACACTGAAGCTTTCTTT | CAISERVGSDNTEAFF | TRBV10-3 | many | TRBJ1-1 | -
TGTGCCAGCAGTAATGGACAGGGGGCGCGGAGCAATCAGCCCCAGCATTTT | CASSNGQGARSNQPQHF | TRBV6-4 | many | TRBJ1-5 | TRBD1
TGTGCCACCAGCTTTCCGGACGGGACCGGGGAGCTGTTTTTT | CATSFPDGTGELFF | TRBV24-1 | many | TRBJ2-2 | -
TGCAGCGTTCAGGGGTTTGGAGACTACGAGCAGTACTTC | CSVQGFGDYEQYF | TRBV29-1 | - | TRBJ2-7 | -
TGTGCCAGCAGTGAAGCGCCAGGCCCTCAGCCCCAGCATTTT | CASSEAPGPQPQHF | TRBV2 | few | TRBJ1-5 | -
TGTGCCAGCAGAGGACAGGGACGGGAAGGCTACACCTTC | CASRGQGREGYTF | TRBV28 | - | TRBJ1-2 | TRBD1
TGCGCCAGCAGCTTGGACGGACAGGGCGAAGAGACCCAGTACTTC | CASSLDGQGEETQYF | TRBV5-1 | few | TRBJ2-5 | TRBD1
TGTGCCAGCACCCCGCACTGGGATGCTTTCTTT | CASTPHWDAFF | TRBV6-1 | - | TRBJ1-1 | -
TGCAGCGTCCCCGGAGAGACCCAGTACTTC | CSVPGETQYF | TRBV29-1 | - | TRBJ2-5 | -
TGTGCTAGCAGCTTAGAGCCGGGGCAGGGTTGGGAGACCCAGTACTTC | CASSLEPGQGWETQYF | TRBV7-7 | - | TRBJ2-5 | -
TGCGCCAGCAGCCGAGGGACAGCGACGACCTCTAACTATGGCTACACCTTC | CASSRGTATTSNYGYTF | TRBV4-1 | many | TRBJ1-2 | TRBD1
TGTGCCAGCAGGTCGAAGGATGGCTACACCTTC | CASRSKDGYTF | TRBV28 | once | TRBJ1-2 | -
TGTGCCATCAGTGAGAGACGGACAGGAATACGGTATGGCTACACCTTC | CAISERRTGIRYGYTF | TRBV10-3 | many | TRBJ1-2 | TRBD1
TGTGCCAGCAGTTTAAGGGGGCTATGGAACACTGAAGCTTTCTTT | CASSLRGLWNTEAFF | TRBV2 | few | TRBJ1-1 | TRBD1
TGTGCCAGCAGCTTAACAGAAGGCATACGGGGGGAAGAGACCCAGTACTTC | CASSLTEGIRGEETQYF | TRBV11-2 | - | TRBJ2-5 | TRBD2
TGTGCCAGCAGCGCTGGAGCGGGGCTTTACTACGAGCAGTACTTC | CASSAGAGLYYEQYF | TRBV13 | - | TRBJ2-7 | TRBD2
TGCGCCAGCAGCTTGGTCGGGCCGGGAACTGAAGCTTTCTTT | CASSLVGPGTEAFF | TRBV5-1 | - | TRBJ1-1 | -
TGCAGTGCGTACAGGGGTGATGGCACTGAAGCTTTCTTT | CSAYRGDGTEAFF | TRBV20-1 | many | TRBJ1-1 | TRBD1
TGCAGTGCTAGACCCAGGAGGCTGGAGGAGACCCAGTACTTC | CSARPRRLEETQYF | TRBV20-1 | many | TRBJ2-5 | -
TGTGCCAGCAGCCCGGATGGCAGGCTCAATCAGCCCCAGCATTTT | CASSPDGRLNQPQHF | TRBV11-2 | many | TRBJ1-5 | -
TGCGCCAGCAGCTTGGATCTTGGGACTTCCTATGGCTACACCTTC | CASSLDLGTSYGYTF | TRBV5-1 | - | TRBJ1-2 | -
TGTGCCACCAGTACAAGGTATAGCAATCAGCCCCAGCATTTT | CATSTRYSNQPQHF | TRBV24-1 | many | TRBJ1-5 | -
TGTGCCACCAGTGAGGGGGACAGGGGGTTAAGCACAGATACGCAGTATTTT | CATSEGDRGLSTDTQYF | TRBV24-1 | - | TRBJ2-3 | TRBD1
TGCGCCAGCAGCTTGGACGGACAGGGGAGAGTGGAGACCCAGTACTTC | CASSLDGQGRVETQYF | TRBV5-1 | - | TRBJ2-5 | TRBD1
TGTGCCAGCAGGGGACTAGCGGGAGAGACCCAGTACTTC | CASRGLAGETQYF | TRBV6-1 | - | TRBJ2-5 | TRBD2
TGTGCCAGCAGGGACAGGACTGAAGTTTTCTTT | CASRDRTEVFF | TRBV6-2/TRBV6-3 | - | TRBJ1-1 | TRBD1
TGTGCCACCAGCAGAGATCGTTTGGCAGGGCAGCCCCAGCATTTT | CATSRDRLAGQPQHF | TRBV15 | - | TRBJ1-5 | -
TGTGCCAGCAGCTCTCCCCTCGGACGGAACACTGAAGCTTTCTTT | CASSSPLGRNTEAFF | TRBV11-2 | many | TRBJ1-1 | -
TGTGCCAGCAGTCGGACCGGGACGGTTAACACCGGGGAGCTGTTTTTT | CASSRTGTVNTGELFF | TRBV2 | many | TRBJ2-2 | -
TGTGCCAGCAGCCCATGGACCAGCGGGGAAGTTCGGGAGACCCAGTACTTC | CASSPWTSGEVRETQYF | TRBV11-1 | many | TRBJ2-5 | TRBD2
TGTGCCAGCACCCTGGCCTTTAACTATGGCTACACCTTC | CASTLAFNYGYTF | TRBV6-1 | many | TRBJ1-2 | -
TGTGCCATCTCGGGGGGGGCGAACACCGGGGAGCTGTTTTTT | CAISGGANTGELFF | TRBV6-1 | - | TRBJ2-2 | TRBD2
TGTGCCAGCAGTGGAGAGTTTTCGGGGGTCGTGGCCCACGAGCAGTACTTC | CASSGEFSGVVAHEQYF | TRBV2 | many | TRBJ2-7 | -
TGCAGTGCCCGGACAGGGAACAATCAGCCCCAGCATTTT | CSARTGNNQPQHF | TRBV20-1 | - | TRBJ1-5 | TRBD1
TGTGCCAGCAGTTTAGCGCGGCGCAATCAGCCCCAGCATTTT | CASSLARRNQPQHF | TRBV12-3/TRBV12-4 | - | TRBJ1-5 | -
TGTGCCAGCAGCCTACGTCTTGGAAACACCGGGGAGCTGTTTTTT | CASSLRLGNTGELFF | TRBV14 | - | TRBJ2-2 | -
TGTGCCAGCAGCCTACGACCTGTAGGGCTTCGGACTGAAGCTTTCTTT | CASSLRPVGLRTEAFF | TRBV7-8 | many | TRBJ1-1 | -
TGCGCCAGCAGCTTGTCTACAGGGCTGGAGACCCAGTACTTC | CASSLSTGLETQYF | TRBV5-1 | many | TRBJ2-5 | -
TGTGCCAGCAGTGAAGCGGCAGACGGCACCGGGGAGCTGTTTTTT | CASSEAADGTGELFF | TRBV6-1 | many | TRBJ2-2 | -
TGCAGTGCTAGAGATGTTGGCAGCAACTACGAGCAGTACTTC | CSARDVGSNYEQYF | TRBV20-1 | many | TRBJ2-7 | -
TGCGCCAGCAGCTTGGAGGGTACAGGGGTCCACGAGCAGTACTTC | CASSLEGTGVHEQYF | TRBV5-1 | - | TRBJ2-7 | TRBD1
TGTGCCAGCAGGGGACCGGGACGGGGAAATCAGCCCCAGCATTTT | CASRGPGRGNQPQHF | TRBV28 | - | TRBJ1-5 | -
TGTGCCAGCAGCCCCGACGAGGGTCCCGAGACCCAGTACTTC | CASSPDEGPETQYF | TRBV7-8 | many | TRBJ2-5 | -
TGCAGCGTTGGCCGGCAGGATGGCTACACCTTC | CSVGRQDGYTF | TRBV29-1 | many | TRBJ1-2 | -
TGCGCCAGCAGCGTCGGACAGGGGGCAAATTCACCCCTCCACTTT | CASSVGQGANSPLHF | TRBV5-1 | many | TRBJ1-6 | TRBD1
TGTGCCAGTAGTTGGGGGGGCGCGTCCTATGGCTACACCTTC | CASSWGGASYGYTF | TRBV19 | - | TRBJ1-2 | -
TGTGCCAGCAGCCGATTAGGAACTAACTATGGCTACACCTTC | CASSRLGTNYGYTF | TRBV12-3/TRBV12-4 | many | TRBJ1-2 | -
TGTGCCATCAGTGAGTCGGGACAGACCTACGAGCAGTACTTC | CAISESGQTYEQYF | TRBV10-3 | many | TRBJ2-7 | TRBD1
TGTGCCAGCAGCCAAGGTAGCGGGGGGGCCCACGAGCAGTACTTC | CASSQGSGGAHEQYF | TRBV4-2 | many | TRBJ2-7 | TRBD2
TGTGCCAGCATCATACAGGGGACGAACACTGAAGCTTTCTTT | CASIIQGTNTEAFF | TRBV6-1 | - | TRBJ1-1 | TRBD1
TGTGCCAGCTCACCGAGTTCTTCATTTAGCAATCAGCCCCAGCATTTT | CASSPSSSFSNQPQHF | TRBV18 | few | TRBJ1-5 | -
TGTGCCATCAGTGAGTCGGTGGGGAACACTGAAGCTTTCTTT | CAISESVGNTEAFF | TRBV10-3 | many | TRBJ1-1 | -
TGTGCCAGCAGTTATCGGCAGGGGGCCTACGAGCAGTACTTC | CASSYRQGAYEQYF | TRBV6-5 | many | TRBJ2-7 | TRBD1
TGTGCCAGCAGTGGGACAGGGGGCGTTTTGAACACTGAAGCTTTCTTT | CASSGTGGVLNTEAFF | TRBV12-3/TRBV12-4 | - | TRBJ1-1 | TRBD1
TGTGCCAGCAGCTTATTCCGCCTGAATTCACCCCTCCACTTT | CASSLFRLNSPLHF | TRBV7-2 | once | TRBJ1-6 | -